This T cell receptor beta chain was recorded in a study of cytomegalovirus exposure and HLA in healthy donors. General study points: The classifier, whose performance was assessed in both the original and validation cohorts, reportedly diagnosed cytomegalovirus status with high specificity and sensitivity. Researchers reported that a few CMV-associated chains were confirmed in vitro as CMV antigen-specific. In a later analysis, the majority of CMV-associated beta chains seemingly showed HLA restriction. A list of 150 or so TCR beta chains associated with cytomegalovirus was given.

The PCR contained 60 Vbeta and 13 Jbeta primers. Method: immunoSEQ multiplex PCR; TCRdb's copy keeps in-frame clones and lacks some. There are 200,000 or so clones in the sample; 80% to 85% occur only once, and approximately 0.74% lies in the top ten. Germline CDR1 MNHNY, CDR2 SVGAGI (reference sequence). This CDR3 comprises 14 residues. Trimming removed 6 bases from V and 2 bases from J; junction bases left unmatched: 4. With regard to this clone: Its antigen is still unknown.

The chain is built from TRBV6-6 and TRBJ1-3; TRBD1 agrees at 7 bases. Specimen: PBMCs. The clonotype originates from a woman between 18 and 29 years old in good health and CMV-seronegative. The CDR3 nucleotides read TGTGCCAGCAGCCTTGACAGGGCTGGAAACACCATATATTTT. It encodes CASSLDRAGNTIYF.